A selection of T cell receptor beta chains follows, all from one sample in a study of regulatory T cells in long-lasting Graves disease. TCRdb passed the multiplex PCR reads through MiXCR, listing each CDR3 protein once. The data contain about 460,000 distinct CDR3 sequences, 20% to 25% of them seen just once; the ten biggest clones take up about 12%. Sample: peripheral blood mononuclear cells (PBMCs), taken when the disease was refractory, from a patient treated with antithyroid drugs. Receptors originate from a female donor with Graves disease. Each CDR3 is given with its conserved first and last residue. The order of the fields is clone size, D gene, V gene, J gene, CDR3 DNA, CDR3 protein. D genes are given only for firm matches. A row's size may be missing; if present it is once, few, many or a size class.

clone_size: many
d_call: .
v_call: TRBV7-9
j_call: TRBJ1-5
cdr3_nt: TGTGCCAGCAGCTTAGCTAACACAGGGTCTCGAAATCAGCCCCAGCATTTT
cdr3_aa: CASSLANTGSRNQPQHF

clone_size: few
d_call: .
v_call: TRBV12-3/TRBV12-4
j_call: TRBJ2-2
cdr3_nt: TGTGCCAGCCCCTCCTTTCCCCGGGCCCACCACGGGGAGCTGTTTTTT
cdr3_aa: CASPSFPRAHHGELFF

clone_size: .
d_call: TRBD1
v_call: TRBV4-1
j_call: TRBJ2-7
cdr3_nt: TGCGCCAGCAGCCAAGAGAAGGGGACAGGGACCGAGCAGTACTTC
cdr3_aa: CASSQEKGTGTEQYF

clone_size: .
d_call: .
v_call: TRBV19
j_call: TRBJ1-6
cdr3_nt: TGTGCCAGTAGCAGGGACGGTTATTCACCCCTCCACTTT
cdr3_aa: CASSRDGYSPLHF

clone_size: few
d_call: .
v_call: TRBV12-3/TRBV12-4
j_call: TRBJ1-1
cdr3_nt: TGTGCCAGCAGTTTTCGCATGCGGAGGGACACTGAAGCTTTCTTT
cdr3_aa: CASSFRMRRDTEAFF

clone_size: many
d_call: .
v_call: TRBV28
j_call: TRBJ1-2
cdr3_nt: TGTGCCAGCAGTCCCAACGACAGAGCTAACTATGGCTACACCTTC
cdr3_aa: CASSPNDRANYGYTF

clone_size: few
d_call: .
v_call: TRBV7-2
j_call: TRBJ2-5
cdr3_nt: TGTGCCAGCAGCTTACATGGACTTGAAGAGACCCAGTACTTC
cdr3_aa: CASSLHGLEETQYF

clone_size: .
d_call: .
v_call: TRBV9
j_call: TRBJ1-3
cdr3_nt: TGTGCCAGCAGCCGACTGACTGGAAACACCATATATTTT
cdr3_aa: CASSRLTGNTIYF

clone_size: many
d_call: .
v_call: TRBV29-1
j_call: TRBJ1-1
cdr3_nt: TGCAGCGTTGAGTGGGGACACCCTAACACTGAAGCTTTCTTT
cdr3_aa: CSVEWGHPNTEAFF

clone_size: few
d_call: TRBD1
v_call: TRBV7-9
j_call: TRBJ2-5
cdr3_nt: TGTGCCAGCAGCTCAGACAGGGGGCGACCGGGTCAAGAGACCCAGTACTTC
cdr3_aa: CASSSDRGRPGQETQYF

clone_size: .
d_call: .
v_call: TRBV4-3
j_call: TRBJ2-7
cdr3_nt: TGCGCCAGCAGCCAAGACGTCGGAAACTACGAGCAGTACTTC
cdr3_aa: CASSQDVGNYEQYF

clone_size: few
d_call: TRBD1
v_call: TRBV19
j_call: TRBJ1-5
cdr3_nt: TGTGCCAGTAGCCATAACCGGAGGACAGGGGTGGTTCAGCCCCAGCATTTT
cdr3_aa: CASSHNRRTGVVQPQHF

clone_size: many
d_call: .
v_call: TRBV7-2
j_call: TRBJ1-1
cdr3_nt: TGTGCCAGCAGCCCACCGGGGGCCCGAAGGAACACTGAAGCTTTCTTT
cdr3_aa: CASSPPGARRNTEAFF

clone_size: .
d_call: .
v_call: TRBV5-4
j_call: TRBJ1-1
cdr3_nt: TGTGCCAGCAGCTTTGGACAGCGTAACACTGAAGCTTTCTTT
cdr3_aa: CASSFGQRNTEAFF

clone_size: many
d_call: .
v_call: TRBV11-3
j_call: TRBJ1-6
cdr3_nt: TGTGCCAGCAGCTTACGGGGGCAGAATTCACCCCTCCACTTT
cdr3_aa: CASSLRGQNSPLHF

clone_size: many
d_call: .
v_call: TRBV7-2
j_call: TRBJ2-7
cdr3_nt: TGTGCCAGCAGCCCGGGTGAGGGCTGGGAGCAGTACTTC
cdr3_aa: CASSPGEGWEQYF

clone_size: few
d_call: .
v_call: TRBV7-2
j_call: TRBJ1-4
cdr3_nt: TGTGCCAGCAGCATAGACGGTCAGACTAATGAAAAACTGTTTTTT
cdr3_aa: CASSIDGQTNEKLFF

clone_size: many
d_call: .
v_call: TRBV20-1
j_call: TRBJ1-5
cdr3_nt: TGCAGTGCTATGTCCCAGTATAGCAATCAGCCCCAGCATTTT
cdr3_aa: CSAMSQYSNQPQHF

clone_size: many
d_call: .
v_call: TRBV28
j_call: TRBJ1-1
cdr3_nt: TGTGCCATCATTGACGGTGGCAGGGCTTTCTTT
cdr3_aa: CAIIDGGRAFF

clone_size: .
d_call: .
v_call: TRBV19
j_call: TRBJ2-6
cdr3_nt: TGTGCCAGTAGTCTCTACTCTGGGGCCAACGTCCTGACTTTC
cdr3_aa: CASSLYSGANVLTF

clone_size: .
d_call: .
v_call: TRBV13
j_call: TRBJ2-5
cdr3_nt: TGTGCCAGCAGCTTGGGACCGACAGGAAAAGAGACCCAGTACTTC
cdr3_aa: CASSLGPTGKETQYF

clone_size: many
d_call: TRBD1
v_call: TRBV20-1
j_call: TRBJ1-1
cdr3_nt: TGCAGTGCCCCGGGACAGCTGAACACTGAAGCTTTCTTT
cdr3_aa: CSAPGQLNTEAFF

clone_size: .
d_call: .
v_call: TRBV7-9
j_call: TRBJ1-1
cdr3_nt: TGTGCCAGCAGCCCGAGGGAAACTCGGGGGCTAAACGCTGAAGCTTTCTTT
cdr3_aa: CASSPRETRGLNAEAFF

clone_size: few
d_call: .
v_call: TRBV5-1
j_call: TRBJ2-7
cdr3_nt: TGCGCCAGCAGGTCAGAGGCGAGCTCCTACGAGCAGTACTTC
cdr3_aa: CASRSEASSYEQYF

clone_size: few
d_call: .
v_call: TRBV5-1
j_call: TRBJ1-4
cdr3_nt: TGCGCCAGCACCACTTGGTCCGGGACGGGAGGACCAAAACTGTTTTTT
cdr3_aa: CASTTWSGTGGPKLFF

clone_size: .
d_call: .
v_call: TRBV27
j_call: TRBJ2-2
cdr3_nt: TGTGCCAGCAGTTCCCCGCTGAGGAAGACCGGGGAGCTGTTTTTT
cdr3_aa: CASSSPLRKTGELFF

clone_size: few
d_call: .
v_call: TRBV29-1
j_call: TRBJ2-7
cdr3_nt: TGCAGCGTCAAGATGTCCGGGTCCCTCTACGAGCAGTACTTC
cdr3_aa: CSVKMSGSLYEQYF

clone_size: .
d_call: .
v_call: TRBV30
j_call: TRBJ2-7
cdr3_nt: TGTGCCTGGAGTCTCGGAGGGGTCGCAGACGAGCAGTACTTC
cdr3_aa: CAWSLGGVADEQYF

clone_size: many
d_call: .
v_call: TRBV10-3
j_call: TRBJ1-2
cdr3_nt: TGTGCCATCAGTAGAGCCGGGAGGAGGATGTATGGCTACACCTTC
cdr3_aa: CAISRAGRRMYGYTF

clone_size: few
d_call: TRBD1
v_call: TRBV19
j_call: TRBJ1-1
cdr3_nt: TGTGCCAGTAGTACATACAACAGGGGAGAAGCTTTCTTT
cdr3_aa: CASSTYNRGEAFF

clone_size: few
d_call: .
v_call: TRBV5-1
j_call: TRBJ2-5
cdr3_nt: TGCGCCAGCAGCGTTAGTAGACTAGAGACCCAGTACTTC
cdr3_aa: CASSVSRLETQYF

clone_size: .
d_call: TRBD1
v_call: TRBV20-1
j_call: TRBJ1-2
cdr3_nt: TGCAGTGCTAGGGACAGGTCCCCCTATGGCTACACCTTC
cdr3_aa: CSARDRSPYGYTF

clone_size: .
d_call: .
v_call: TRBV2
j_call: TRBJ1-5
cdr3_nt: TGTGCCAGCAGTGAGGTCGGGGGGATTGGAGAGCCCCAGCATTTT
cdr3_aa: CASSEVGGIGEPQHF

clone_size: few
d_call: .
v_call: TRBV6-5
j_call: TRBJ2-7
cdr3_nt: TGTGCCAGCAGTTACGGCTGGGGCGTTGAGCAGTACTTC
cdr3_aa: CASSYGWGVEQYF

clone_size: many
d_call: TRBD2
v_call: TRBV7-3
j_call: TRBJ2-5
cdr3_nt: TGTGCCAGCAGCTTAGCTAGCGGGGGCGACGAGACCCAGTACTTC
cdr3_aa: CASSLASGGDETQYF

clone_size: many
d_call: .
v_call: TRBV2
j_call: TRBJ1-5
cdr3_nt: TGTGCCAGCAGTGAATCGGGCAGGGGCGATAGCAATCAGCCCCAGCATTTT
cdr3_aa: CASSESGRGDSNQPQHF

clone_size: .
d_call: TRBD1
v_call: TRBV10-3
j_call: TRBJ2-7
cdr3_nt: TGTGCCACCAATTCCGGGACAGACTCCTACGAGCAGTACTTC
cdr3_aa: CATNSGTDSYEQYF

clone_size: .
d_call: .
v_call: TRBV5-1
j_call: TRBJ2-5
cdr3_nt: TGCGCCAGCAGCTTGTTCCGACAGGCCGAGACCCAGTACTTC
cdr3_aa: CASSLFRQAETQYF

clone_size: many
d_call: .
v_call: TRBV28
j_call: TRBJ1-4
cdr3_nt: TGTGCCAGCAGTTTACAGGGAGGAGATGAAAAACTGTTTTTT
cdr3_aa: CASSLQGGDEKLFF

clone_size: .
d_call: .
v_call: TRBV7-9
j_call: TRBJ1-3
cdr3_nt: TGTGGATATGATTGGATTTCTGGAAACACCATATATTTT
cdr3_aa: CGYDWISGNTIYF

clone_size: .
d_call: TRBD1
v_call: TRBV7-6
j_call: TRBJ1-1
cdr3_nt: TGTGCCAGCAGCCTCTCGGACAGGGACACTGAAGCTTTCTTT
cdr3_aa: CASSLSDRDTEAFF

clone_size: few
d_call: .
v_call: TRBV7-2
j_call: TRBJ1-4
cdr3_nt: TGTGCCAGCAGCTCGGGGCCGGGGCTTAATGAAAAACTGTTTTTT
cdr3_aa: CASSSGPGLNEKLFF

clone_size: many
d_call: .
v_call: TRBV10-2
j_call: TRBJ1-1
cdr3_nt: TGCGCCAGCAGTGAAGGAGGCGGGGGGCGGCGCCTTAACACTGAAGCTTTCTTT
cdr3_aa: CASSEGGGGRRLNTEAFF

clone_size: few
d_call: TRBD2
v_call: TRBV28
j_call: TRBJ2-3
cdr3_nt: TGTGCCAGCAGCCCTCCTAGCGGGGGGAGTATAGGGACAGATACGCAGTATTTT
cdr3_aa: CASSPPSGGSIGTDTQYF

clone_size: .
d_call: .
v_call: TRBV19
j_call: TRBJ1-5
cdr3_nt: TGTGCCAGTACGGGGGGGTCGAGGAGCAATCAGCCCCAGCATTTT
cdr3_aa: CASTGGSRSNQPQHF

clone_size: .
d_call: TRBD2
v_call: TRBV12-3/TRBV12-4
j_call: TRBJ2-1
cdr3_nt: TGTGCCAGCAGATCTGGACTAGTAGGGTACAATGAGCAGTTCTTC
cdr3_aa: CASRSGLVGYNEQFF

clone_size: .
d_call: .
v_call: TRBV5-1
j_call: TRBJ2-2
cdr3_nt: TGCGCCAGCAGGTGGACAGCGAACACCGGGGAGCTGTTTTTT
cdr3_aa: CASRWTANTGELFF

clone_size: .
d_call: TRBD2
v_call: TRBV4-3
j_call: TRBJ2-7
cdr3_nt: TGCGCCAGCAGCCTGTCCCGGGCGGGAGACGAGCAGTACTTC
cdr3_aa: CASSLSRAGDEQYF

clone_size: once
d_call: TRBD2
v_call: TRBV11-2
j_call: TRBJ2-3
cdr3_nt: TGTGCCAGCAGCTCAATAGCGGGAACTAGCACAGATACGCAGTATTTT
cdr3_aa: CASSSIAGTSTDTQYF

clone_size: .
d_call: .
v_call: TRBV6-5
j_call: TRBJ1-5
cdr3_nt: TGTGCCAGCAGTTACTCGCGACAGGATAGCAATCAGCCCCAGCATTTT
cdr3_aa: CASSYSRQDSNQPQHF

clone_size: .
d_call: TRBD1
v_call: TRBV5-6
j_call: TRBJ2-5
cdr3_nt: TGTGCCAGCAGCTTTGTCAGGACAGGAGTGGAGACCCAGTACTTC
cdr3_aa: CASSFVRTGVETQYF

clone_size: .
d_call: TRBD1
v_call: TRBV5-1
j_call: TRBJ1-1
cdr3_nt: TGCGCCAGCAGCTTACGGGGACAGGGTACGAAGAACACTGAAGCTTTCTTT
cdr3_aa: CASSLRGQGTKNTEAFF

clone_size: many
d_call: .
v_call: TRBV28
j_call: TRBJ1-5
cdr3_nt: TGTGCCAGCAGTTTCGTGGGGGATAGCAATCAGCCCCAGCATTTT
cdr3_aa: CASSFVGDSNQPQHF

clone_size: many
d_call: TRBD1
v_call: TRBV6-1
j_call: TRBJ1-1
cdr3_nt: TGTGCCAGCAGCGGCAGGGGGGCTGAAGCTTTCTTT
cdr3_aa: CASSGRGAEAFF

clone_size: many
d_call: .
v_call: TRBV20-1
j_call: TRBJ1-1
cdr3_nt: TGCAGTGCCACGGCCGGGAGGAACACTGAAGCTTTCTTT
cdr3_aa: CSATAGRNTEAFF